These 6 T cell receptor beta chains originate from one sample sequenced in a study of shared clonotypes between healthy human individuals. Repertoires were generated with immunoSEQ multiplex PCR, while TCRdb's copy carries only in-frame clones and drops some. The data hold approximately 1.5 million clones, with 95% to 99% observed a single time. Specimen: naive CD4+ T cells sorted from blood. Subset defined: CD45RA+ positively selected. Every receptor here comes from a man aged 25 to 40 in good health.

This clone was seen only once. This chain joins TRBV19 and TRBJ2-7; 10 nucleotides align to TRBD1. Germline assignment: CDR1 LNHDA and CDR2 SQIVND (reference sequence). The CDR3 totals 14 residues. V dropped 5 bases and J dropped 2; count of bases not matched to a gene: 3. CDR3 loop: CASSVDRGPYEQYF. The CDR3, as DNA: TGTGCCAGTAGTGTCGACAGGGGGCCCTACGAGCAGTACTTC. Filled out from reference TRBV19 and TRBJ2-7, the complete variable domain reads DGGITQSPKYLFRKEGQNVTLSCEQNLNHDAMYWYRQDPGQGLRLIYYSQIVNDFQKGDIAEGYSVSREKKESFPLTVTSAQKNPTAFYLCASSVDRGPYEQYFGPGTRLTVT.

The chain carries TRBV6-6 and TRBJ2-7, with 9 positions matching TRBD2. Germline-derived CDR1 and CDR2 are MNHNY and SVGAGI (reference sequence). CDR3 length: 16 amino acids. The V and J ends lost 4 bases and 6 bases, in that order; junction bases with no gene match: 13. As DNA, the CDR3 is TGTGCCAGCAGTTCCGCTTCCGGGACTAGCCTCTCCGAGCAGTACTTC. Translating it yields CASSSASGTSLSEQYF.

The chain joins TRBV28 to TRBJ2-7; D not resolved. CDR1 and CDR2 from the germline V gene are MDHEN and SYDVKM. The V end lost 7 bases, the J end lost 6 bases, and 13 bases lay between the germline ends. This CDR3 spans 12 amino acids. CDR3 nucleotides: TGTGCCAGCAATAGTCGAGTTTTCGAGCAGTACTTC. It codes for CASNSRVFEQYF.

This chain connects TRBV6-5 to TRBJ2-7; 14 bases align to TRBD2. Germline V lookup: CDR1 MNHEY, CDR2 SVGAGI. The CDR3 extends over 15 amino acids. V lost 2 bases and J lost 5; bases outside the gene matches: 2. CDR3 DNA: TGTGCCAGCAGTTACAGGGGACTAGCGGGAGACGAGCAGTACTTC. Translated: CASSYRGLAGDEQYF.

V gene TRBV9 combines with J gene TRBJ1-5; no definite D call. Trimming took off 0 bases at V and 7 bases at J, with 8 bases between the two ends. The CDR3 runs 13 residues. Germline CDR1 reads SGDLS; CDR2 reads YYNGEE. The CDR3 here is CASSVGLSQPQHF. The CDR3 region has the DNA TGTGCCAGCAGCGTAGGACTAAGCCAGCCCCAGCATTTT.

This clone was observed a single time. V and J are TRBV28 and TRBJ2-7; D perhaps matches TRBD2 (5 bases). V was trimmed by 9 bases and J by 2 bases, leaving 14 bases between them. CDR1 is MDHEN and CDR2 is SYDVKM in the germline V gene. The CDR3 has 13 amino acids. DNA for the CDR3: TGTGCCAGTCGGGGTATCAATACCTACGAGCAGTACTTC. Translation: CASRGINTYEQYF.